This paragraph covers one TCR beta chain sequence. The data belong to a study of blood T cell repertoires in COVID-19. The CDR3 loop spans 14 amino acids. V dropped 4 bases and J dropped 2 bases, with 12 bases sitting between them. From germline, CDR1 is SGDLS and CDR2 YYNGEE. Assay used: immunoSEQ multiplex PCR; TCRdb lists only in-frame clones, some missing. The data show about 170,000 clones, 83% seen once. The chain has TRBV9 and TRBJ1-1; D is unclear. The source of this sequence is an elderly woman with acute or convalescent COVID-19. Input material: peripheral blood. The CDR3 sequence is CASSLASVNTEAFF. CDR3 bases: TGTGCCAGCAGCCTTGCCTCAGTAAACACTGAAGCTTTCTTT.